The T cell receptor (beta chain) under discussion was sequenced for a study of shared clonotypes between healthy human individuals. Study findings and constraints: Among several donors, approximately 5% of naive CD4 clonotypes were found in common. Few donors restricted represented genetic and exposure-history diversity. In the sorted subsets, rarefaction showed sequencing was incomplete despite large depth.

Deep level was the assay's run setting. Generated by immunoSEQ multiplex PCR, the TCRdb table keeps only in-frame clones and is missing some. Of 2 million to 2.5 million clones listed, 90% to 97% were seen once; the top ten hold approximately 0.13%. The CDR3 has 13 amino acids. Germline V CDR1 and CDR2: LGHNT, FRNRAP. Trimming shortened V by 1 base and J by 5 bases, and 9 bases separated the two germline ends. Comment on this clone: Its target is not known.

The receptor's source is a young man in good health. The chain is built from TRBV12-5 and TRBJ2-7; maybe TRBD1 (5 bases). Sequenced input: naive CD4+ T cells sorted from blood. As for subset: CD45RA+ positively selected. CDR3 loop: CASGLAQGNEQYF. DNA for the CDR3: TGTGCTAGTGGTTTGGCCCAGGGAAACGAGCAGTACTTC.